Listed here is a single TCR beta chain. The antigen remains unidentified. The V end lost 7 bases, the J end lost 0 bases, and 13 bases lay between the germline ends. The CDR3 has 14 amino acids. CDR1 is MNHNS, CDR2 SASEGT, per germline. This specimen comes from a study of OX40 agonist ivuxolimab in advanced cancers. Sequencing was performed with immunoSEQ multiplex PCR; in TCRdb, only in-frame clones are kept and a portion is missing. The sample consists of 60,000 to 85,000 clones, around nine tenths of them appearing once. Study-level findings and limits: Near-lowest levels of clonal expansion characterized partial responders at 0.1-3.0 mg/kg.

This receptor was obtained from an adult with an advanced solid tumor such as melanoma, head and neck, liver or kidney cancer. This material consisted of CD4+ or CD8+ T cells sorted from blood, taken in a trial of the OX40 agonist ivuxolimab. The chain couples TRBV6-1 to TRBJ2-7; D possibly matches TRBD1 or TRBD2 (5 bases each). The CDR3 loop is CASMRDRISYEQYF. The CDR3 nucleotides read TGTGCCAGCATGAGGGACCGGATCTCCTACGAGCAGTACTTC.